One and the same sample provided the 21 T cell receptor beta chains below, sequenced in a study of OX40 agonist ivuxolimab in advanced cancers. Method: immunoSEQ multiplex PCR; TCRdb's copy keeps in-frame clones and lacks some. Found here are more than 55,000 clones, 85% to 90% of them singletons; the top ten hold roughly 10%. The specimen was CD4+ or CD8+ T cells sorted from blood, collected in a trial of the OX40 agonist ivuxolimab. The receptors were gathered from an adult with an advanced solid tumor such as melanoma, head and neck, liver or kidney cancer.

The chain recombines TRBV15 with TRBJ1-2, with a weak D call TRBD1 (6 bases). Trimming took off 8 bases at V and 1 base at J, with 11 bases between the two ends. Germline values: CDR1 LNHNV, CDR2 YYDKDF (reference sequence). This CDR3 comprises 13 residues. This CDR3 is CATRGGFNYGYTF. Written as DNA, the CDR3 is TGTGCCACCCGGGGGGGCTTTAACTATGGCTACACCTTC.

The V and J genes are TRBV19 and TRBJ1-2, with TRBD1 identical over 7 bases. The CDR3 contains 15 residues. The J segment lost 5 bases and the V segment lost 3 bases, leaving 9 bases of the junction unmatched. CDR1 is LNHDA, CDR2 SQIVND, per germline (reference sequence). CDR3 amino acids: CASSMVPGQIYGYTF. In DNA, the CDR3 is TGTGCCAGTAGTATGGTTCCGGGACAGATTTATGGCTACACCTTC.

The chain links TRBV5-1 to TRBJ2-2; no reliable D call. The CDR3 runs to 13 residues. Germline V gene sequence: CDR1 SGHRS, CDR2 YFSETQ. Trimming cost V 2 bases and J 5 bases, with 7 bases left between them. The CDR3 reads CASSLGRTGELFF. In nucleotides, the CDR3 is TGCGCCAGCAGCTTAGGGCGGACCGGGGAGCTGTTTTTT.

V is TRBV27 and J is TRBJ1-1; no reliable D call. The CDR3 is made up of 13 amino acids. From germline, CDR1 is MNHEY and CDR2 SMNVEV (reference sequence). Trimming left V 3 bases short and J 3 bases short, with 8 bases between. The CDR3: CASSLRAYTEAFF. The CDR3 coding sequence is TGTGCCAGCAGTTTGAGGGCGTACACTGAAGCTTTCTTT.

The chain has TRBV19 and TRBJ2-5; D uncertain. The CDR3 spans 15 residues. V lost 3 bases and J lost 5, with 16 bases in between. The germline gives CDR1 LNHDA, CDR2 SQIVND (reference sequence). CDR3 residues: CASSIRVRTAETQYF. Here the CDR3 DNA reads TGTGCCAGTAGTATTAGGGTCCGGACGGCGGAGACCCAGTACTTC.

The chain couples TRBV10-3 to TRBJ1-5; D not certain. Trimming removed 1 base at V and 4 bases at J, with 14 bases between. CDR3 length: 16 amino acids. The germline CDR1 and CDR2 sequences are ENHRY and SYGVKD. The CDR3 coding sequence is TGTGCCATCAGTGAGTATGGGCCTCTCAATAATCAGCCCCAGCATTTT. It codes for CAISEYGPLNNQPQHF.

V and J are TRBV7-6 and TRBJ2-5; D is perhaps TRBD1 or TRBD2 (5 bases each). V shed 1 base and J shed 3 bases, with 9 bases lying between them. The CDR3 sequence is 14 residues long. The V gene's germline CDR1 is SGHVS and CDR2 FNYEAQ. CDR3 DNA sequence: TGTGCCAGCAGCTTAGTTGGGGGAGAAGAGACCCAGTACTTC. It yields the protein CASSLVGGEETQYF.

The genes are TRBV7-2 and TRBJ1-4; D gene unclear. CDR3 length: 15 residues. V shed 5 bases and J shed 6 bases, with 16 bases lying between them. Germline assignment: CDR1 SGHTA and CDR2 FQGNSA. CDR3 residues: CASSLQVAIYEKLFF. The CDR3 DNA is TGTGCCAGCAGCCTCCAGGTGGCCATATATGAAAAACTGTTTTTT.

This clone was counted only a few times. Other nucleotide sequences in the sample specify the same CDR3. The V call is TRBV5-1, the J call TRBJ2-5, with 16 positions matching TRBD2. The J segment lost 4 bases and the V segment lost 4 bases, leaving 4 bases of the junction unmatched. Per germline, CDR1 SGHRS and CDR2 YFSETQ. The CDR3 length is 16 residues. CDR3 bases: TGCGCCAGCAGCCTGGGGACTAGCGGGGGGGCAGAGACCCAGTACTTC. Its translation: CASSLGTSGGAETQYF.

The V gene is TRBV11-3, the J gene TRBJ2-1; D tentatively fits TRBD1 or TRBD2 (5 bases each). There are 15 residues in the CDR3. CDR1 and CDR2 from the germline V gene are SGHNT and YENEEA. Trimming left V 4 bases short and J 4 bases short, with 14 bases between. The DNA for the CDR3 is TGTGCCAGCAGCTCATTCGAGGGGTTATACAATGAGCAGTTCTTC. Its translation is CASSSFEGLYNEQFF.

The CDR3 sequence: CASSLSLTGLYNEQFF. CDR3 DNA: TGTGCCAGCAGTCTCTCCCTTACGGGGCTTTACAATGAGCAGTTCTTC. The chain couples TRBV28 to TRBJ2-1; D may match TRBD1 or TRBD2 (5 bases each). The germline gives CDR1 MDHEN, CDR2 SYDVKM. V shed 5 bases and J shed 4 bases, with 18 bases lying between them. This CDR3 is 16 amino acids long.

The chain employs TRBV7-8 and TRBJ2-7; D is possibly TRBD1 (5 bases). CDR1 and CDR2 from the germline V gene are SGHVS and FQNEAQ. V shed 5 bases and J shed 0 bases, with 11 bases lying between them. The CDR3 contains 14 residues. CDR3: CASSPPTGSYEQYF. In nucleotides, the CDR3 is TGTGCCAGCAGCCCCCCAACAGGCTCCTACGAGCAGTACTTC.

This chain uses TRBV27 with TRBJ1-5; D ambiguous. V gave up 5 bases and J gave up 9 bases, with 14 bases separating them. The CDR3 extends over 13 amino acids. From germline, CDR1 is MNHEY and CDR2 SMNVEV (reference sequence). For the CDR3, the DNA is TGTGCCAGCAGTGCGTGGCAGGTGGGGCCCCAGCATTTT. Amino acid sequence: CASSAWQVGPQHF.

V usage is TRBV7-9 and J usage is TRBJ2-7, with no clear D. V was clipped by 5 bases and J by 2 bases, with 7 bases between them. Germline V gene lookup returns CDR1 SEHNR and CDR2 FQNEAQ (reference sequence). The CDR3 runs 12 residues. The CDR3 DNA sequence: TGTGCCAGCAGCCAAGTTCCCTACGAGCAGTACTTC. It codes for CASSQVPYEQYF.

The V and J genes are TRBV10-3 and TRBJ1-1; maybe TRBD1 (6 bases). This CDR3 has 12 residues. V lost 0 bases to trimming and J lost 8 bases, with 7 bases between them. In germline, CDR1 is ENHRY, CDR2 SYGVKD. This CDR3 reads CAISESRGEAFF. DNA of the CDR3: TGTGCCATCAGTGAGTCGAGGGGGGAAGCTTTCTTT.

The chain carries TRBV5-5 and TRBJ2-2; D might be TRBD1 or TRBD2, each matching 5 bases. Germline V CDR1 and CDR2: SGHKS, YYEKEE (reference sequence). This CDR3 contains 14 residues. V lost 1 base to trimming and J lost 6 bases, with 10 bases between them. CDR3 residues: CASSLLGTAGELFF. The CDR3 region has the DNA TGTGCCAGCAGCTTGTTAGGGACCGCCGGGGAGCTGTTTTTT.

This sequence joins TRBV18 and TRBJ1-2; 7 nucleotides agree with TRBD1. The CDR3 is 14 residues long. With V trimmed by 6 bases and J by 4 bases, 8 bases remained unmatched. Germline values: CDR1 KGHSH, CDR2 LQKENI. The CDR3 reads CASSPQTGIYGYTF. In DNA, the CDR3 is TGTGCCAGCTCCCCCCAGACAGGGATCTATGGCTACACCTTC. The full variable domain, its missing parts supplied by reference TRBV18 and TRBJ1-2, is NAGVMQNPRHLVRRRGQEARLRCSPMKGHSHVYWYRQLPEEGLKFMVYLQKENIIDESGMPKERFSAEFPKEGPSILRIQQVVRGDSAAYFCASSPQTGIYGYTFGSGTRLTVV.

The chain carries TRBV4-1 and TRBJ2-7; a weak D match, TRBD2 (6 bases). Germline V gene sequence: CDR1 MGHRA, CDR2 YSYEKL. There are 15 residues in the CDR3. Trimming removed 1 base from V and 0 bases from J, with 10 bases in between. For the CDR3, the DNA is TGCGCCAGCAGCCAAGTGGGGAGGAGCTCCTACGAGCAGTACTTC. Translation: CASSQVGRSSYEQYF.

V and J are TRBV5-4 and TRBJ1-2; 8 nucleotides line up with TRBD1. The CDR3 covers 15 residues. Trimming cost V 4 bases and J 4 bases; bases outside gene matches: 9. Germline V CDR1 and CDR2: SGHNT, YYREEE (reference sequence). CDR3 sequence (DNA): TGTGCCAGCAGCCATGCGGGACAGGCACTCTATGGCTACACCTTC. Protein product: CASSHAGQALYGYTF.

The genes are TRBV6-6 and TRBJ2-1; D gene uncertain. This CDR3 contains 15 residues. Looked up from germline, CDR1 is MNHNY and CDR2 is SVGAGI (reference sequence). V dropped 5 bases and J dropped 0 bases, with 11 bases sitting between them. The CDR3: CASSGQLSSYNEQFF. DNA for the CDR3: TGTGCCAGCAGTGGGCAGTTGAGCTCCTACAATGAGCAGTTCTTC.

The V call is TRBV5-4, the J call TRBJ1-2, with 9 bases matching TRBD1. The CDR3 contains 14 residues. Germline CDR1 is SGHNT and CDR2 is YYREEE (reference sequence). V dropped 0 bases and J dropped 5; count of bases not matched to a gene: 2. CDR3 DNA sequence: TGTGCCAGCAGCTTGGCGACAGGGGGGTATGGCTACACCTTC. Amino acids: CASSLATGGYGYTF.